This T cell receptor beta chain is from a study of blood T cell repertoires in COVID-19. About the research overall: The samples span acute and convalescent COVID-19 from the United States, Italy and Spain. T cells, B-cell-depleted T cells, or PBMCs provided the cDNA or gDNA that served as material.

The CDR3 runs 14 residues. Germline CDR1 is SGDLS and CDR2 is YYNGEE. Trimming took 1 base from V and 7 from J, leaving 14 bases between them. Recruitment covered about 25 US areas and drew participants whose ages spanned 18 to 89 years. The authors' processing: From reference gene primer amplification, estimates of nucleated cell counts were derived. Clones were sequenced by immunoSEQ multiplex PCR, and TCRdb holds only the in-frame ones, with some missing. The V and J calls and clone size are taken from that table; D and trimming were inferred from the DNA. The sample has roughly 280,000 clones, 85% to 90% seen once.

The chain joins TRBV9 to TRBJ1-2; D is unresolved. The specimen was PBMCs or T cells enriched from blood (not recorded which). This clonotype was sampled from a woman aged 18-29 years who had recovered from COVID-19. The CDR3 sequence is CASSVIGAAGGYTF. CDR3 bases: TGTGCCAGCAGCGTAATTGGAGCGGCAGGTGGCTACACCTTC. The whole variable domain, remainder taken from reference TRBV9 and TRBJ1-2, is DSGVTQTPKHLITATGQRVTLRCSPRSGDLSVYWYQQSLDQGLQFLIQYYNGEERAKGNILERFSAQQFPDLHSELNLSSLELGDSALYFCASSVIGAAGGYTFGSGTRLTVV.